Each of the 30 T cell receptor beta chains below was sequenced from the same sample in a study of blood T cell repertoires in COVID-19. Profiled with immunoSEQ multiplex PCR; TCRdb holds only in-frame clones, not every one. The sample consists of 250,000 to 300,000 clones, 83% of them appearing once. Sequencing used peripheral blood. The receptors come from a man older than 75 with acute or convalescent COVID-19.

The genes are TRBV4-2 and TRBJ1-1, with 7 nucleotides matching TRBD1. J lost 6 bases, V lost 0 bases, and 16 bases had no gene match. CDR1 is LGHNA and CDR2 is YNFKEQ in the germline V gene. The CDR3 covers 18 residues. CDR3 bases: TGTGCCAGCAGCCAAGATTTGGGACAGAGATTTACACGAGCTGAAGCTTTCTTT. Its protein product is CASSQDLGQRFTRAEAFF.

The rearrangement joins TRBV9 to TRBJ2-3, with TRBD2 identical over 10 bases. Germline CDR1 and CDR2: SGDLS and YYNGEE. V lost 2 bases, J lost 7 bases, and 10 bases stayed unmatched. This CDR3 is 16 amino acids long. This CDR3 reads CASSVRSSGGIHTQYF. The CDR3 coding sequence is TGTGCCAGCAGCGTTCGGTCTAGCGGGGGCATTCATACGCAGTATTTT.

This rearrangement joins TRBV12-5 to TRBJ2-7; 9 bases map to TRBD1. The V gene end was trimmed by 0 bases and the J gene end by 3 bases; junction bases not matched to a gene: 6. Germline V gene sequence: CDR1 LGHNT, CDR2 FRNRAP. The CDR3 is 16 amino acids. The CDR3 DNA sequence: TGTGCTAGTGGTTTGGTAGAGGGGGACAGGGTCTACGAGCAGTACTTC. It is translated as CASGLVEGDRVYEQYF.

This chain uses TRBV30 with TRBJ2-5; 15 bases are shared with TRBD2. CDR3 size: 18 residues. CDR1 is GTSNPN, CDR2 SVGIG, per germline (reference sequence). Trimming cost V 1 base and J 5 bases; bases outside gene matches: 11. The CDR3 DNA reads as TGTGCCTGGAGTGATGGACTAGCGGGGGGGCAGGGGTTTGAGACCCAGTACTTC. Translating gives CAWSDGLAGGQGFETQYF.

This clone was observed a handful of times. V gene TRBV2 combines with J gene TRBJ1-4; D ambiguous. The germline V gene encodes CDR1 SNHLY and CDR2 FYNNEI. The CDR3 is 14 amino acids. V was clipped by 4 bases and J by 4 bases, with 10 bases between them. CDR3 sequence (DNA): TGTGCCAGCAGTGTAAGGAGTAATAATGAAAAACTGTTTTTT. Encoded protein: CASSVRSNNEKLFF.

The V gene is TRBV29-1, the J gene TRBJ2-2; 10 bases align to TRBD1. The CDR3 extends over 14 amino acids. With V trimmed by 7 bases and J by 3 bases, 5 bases remained unmatched. Germline V CDR1 and CDR2: SQVTM, ANQGSEA. The CDR3 nucleotides read TGCAGCGCAGGGACAGGGGCCGACACCGGGGAGCTGTTTTTT. Translating gives CSAGTGADTGELFF.

The gene calls are TRBV5-4 and TRBJ2-5, with D tentatively TRBD2 (6 bases). The CDR3 covers 13 residues. Germline lookup yields CDR1 SGHNT and CDR2 YYREEE (reference sequence). With 6 bases removed from V and 5 bases from J, the gap between germline ends came to 14 bases. CDR3: CASNEGRRETQYF. CDR3 coding DNA: TGTGCCAGCAACGAGGGGAGGCGGGAGACCCAGTACTTC. The variable domain in full, completed from reference TRBV5-4 and TRBJ2-5, reads ETGVTQSPTHLIKTRGQQVTLRCSSQSGHNTVSWYQQALGQGPQFIFQYYREEENGRGNFPPRFSGLQFPNYSSELNVNALELDDSALYLCASNEGRRETQYFGPGTRLLVL.

The CDR3 region has the DNA TGTGCCAGCAGCCGCCCGAGCGGGAGTTTCAACGAGCAGTACTTC. Translating it yields CASSRPSGSFNEQYF. The chain employs TRBV3-1 (or the pseudogene TRBV3-2) and TRBJ2-7; 8 bases line up with TRBD2. Trimming cost V 4 bases and J 5 bases; bases outside gene matches: 10. Germline assignment: CDR1 LGHDT and CDR2 YNNKEL (reference sequence). There are 15 residues in the CDR3.

In regard to this clone: This sample also contains other DNA sequences that code for the same CDR3. The chain has TRBV5-1 and TRBJ2-5; D is possibly TRBD1 (5 bases). Germline CDR1 and CDR2: SGHRS and YFSETQ. V lost 0 bases to trimming and J lost 4 bases, with 16 bases between them. The CDR3 has 16 residues. This CDR3 is CASSLGPRQGGETQYF. In DNA form, the CDR3 reads TGCGCCAGCAGCTTGGGCCCACGGCAGGGCGGAGAGACCCAGTACTTC.

This clone appeared a single time. The V gene is TRBV30, the J gene TRBJ1-2; 7 positions match TRBD1. V shed 0 bases, J shed 5 bases, and the junction held 15 bases outside the gene matches. Germline loops: CDR1 GTSNPN, CDR2 SVGIG (reference sequence). CDR3 length: 17 residues. CDR3 sequence: CAWSVNFLDRNSYGYTF. The CDR3 DNA is TGTGCCTGGAGTGTAAACTTCTTGGACAGGAACTCTTATGGCTACACCTTC.

A note on this clone: One end of the junction does not line up with germline, which may come from a read error. The chain links TRBV28 to TRBJ2-7; TRBD2 agrees at 13 bases. This CDR3 has 15 residues. CDR1 and CDR2 from the germline V gene are MDHEN and SYDVKM. CDR3 sequence reads: CASSTLTSGRFEQYF. The CDR3 DNA follows: TGTGCCAGCAGTACCCTGACTAGCGGGAGGTTCGAGCAGTATTTC.

The chain has TRBV9 and TRBJ2-7; 10 bases map to TRBD1. The CDR3 is 15 residues long. Germline lookup yields CDR1 SGDLS and CDR2 YYNGEE. Trimming removed 2 bases from V and 7 bases from J; junction bases left unmatched: 9. The CDR3 coding sequence is TGTGCCAGCAGCGTCGGACAGGGGGTGTCCATAGAGCAGTACTTC. This sequence encodes CASSVGQGVSIEQYF.

V is TRBV10-2 and J is TRBJ2-7; 12 bases line up with TRBD2. The V and J ends lost 5 bases and 4 bases, in that order; junction bases with no gene match: 6. Germline CDR1 and CDR2: WSHSY and SAAADI. The CDR3 runs 15 residues. CDR3 protein: CASSQRLAGVYEQYF. The CDR3 DNA follows: TGCGCCAGCAGTCAACGACTAGCGGGAGTATACGAGCAGTACTTC.

The V gene is TRBV6-1, the J gene TRBJ2-1; 9 nucleotides align to TRBD2. The CDR3 is made up of 17 amino acids. Germline loops: CDR1 MNHNS, CDR2 SASEGT. The V segment lost 1 base and the J segment 7 bases; nucleotides outside the gene matches: 11. The CDR3 spells CASSEGVAGVSGNEQFF. In DNA, the CDR3 is TGTGCCAGCAGTGAAGGGGTAGCGGGAGTTTCGGGAAATGAGCAGTTCTTC.

The chain recombines TRBV5-4 with TRBJ2-7; 10 bases are a match to TRBD1. Germline trimming cut 4 bases from V and 4 bases from J; bases unmatched to any gene: 5. CDR3 length equals 14 residues. Per the germline V gene, CDR1 is SGHNT and CDR2 is YYREEE (reference sequence). In DNA, the CDR3 is TGTGCCAGCAGCATAGGACAGGGGGGATACGAGCAGTACTTC. Its translation: CASSIGQGGYEQYF.

This chain connects TRBV28 to TRBJ1-5; tentative D call: TRBD1 (6 bases). The CDR3 sequence is 14 residues long. V lost 4 bases, J lost 5 bases, and 12 bases lay in between. CDR1 is MDHEN, CDR2 SYDVKM, per germline. In nucleotides, the CDR3 is TGTGCCAGCAGTTCACGCCAGGGGTATCAGCCCCAGCATTTT. Translating gives CASSSRQGYQPQHF.

This chain links TRBV28 with TRBJ1-5; a weak D match, TRBD1 (6 bases). The CDR3 has 16 amino acids. Trimming took off 2 bases at V and 5 bases at J, with 16 bases between the two ends. Germline lookup yields CDR1 MDHEN and CDR2 SYDVKM. The CDR3 here is CASSLTSAGVDQPQHF. DNA for the CDR3: TGTGCCAGCAGTTTAACATCGGCAGGGGTGGATCAGCCCCAGCATTTT. The full variable domain, its missing parts supplied by reference TRBV28 and TRBJ1-5, is DVKVTQSSRYLVKRTGEKVFLECVQDMDHENMFWYRQDPGLGLRLIYFSYDVKMKEKGDIPEGYSVSREKKERFSLILESASTNQTSMYLCASSLTSAGVDQPQHFGDGTRLSIL.

The chain is built from TRBV13 and TRBJ2-1, with 8 bases matching TRBD2. The V segment lost 5 bases and the J segment 8 bases; nucleotides outside the gene matches: 17. This CDR3 has 17 residues. The germline CDR1 and CDR2 sequences are PRHDT and FYEKMQ (reference sequence). The CDR3 region has the DNA TGTGCCAGCAGCCTCCAATTGGGGGGCGGGAGGTTCCATGAGCAGTTCTTC. As protein: CASSLQLGGGRFHEQFF.

V usage is TRBV3-1 (or the pseudogene TRBV3-2) and J usage is TRBJ2-7; weak D call: TRBD2 (5 bases). From germline, CDR1 is LGHDT and CDR2 YNNKEL (reference sequence). Trimming removed 5 bases at V and 4 bases at J, with 9 bases between. This CDR3 comprises 12 residues. CDR3 coding DNA: TGTGCCAGCAGCGAGGGCCTATACGAGCAGTACTTC. This gives the protein CASSEGLYEQYF.

This chain links TRBV20-1 with TRBJ2-3; 7 bases agree with TRBD2. In germline, CDR1 is DFQATT, CDR2 SNEGSKA (reference sequence). CDR3 length equals 14 residues. J lost 4 bases, V lost 3 bases, and 7 bases had no gene match. Here the CDR3 reads CSASLRGGSDTQYF. As DNA, the CDR3 is TGCAGTGCTAGTTTGAGGGGAGGGTCAGATACGCAGTATTTT.

The chain recombines TRBV28 with TRBJ1-2; tentatively, D is TRBD1 (5 bases). The germline V gene encodes CDR1 MDHEN and CDR2 SYDVKM. The CDR3 length is 13 residues. The V gene lost 1 base and the J gene lost 8 bases, with 11 bases spanning the gap. Here the CDR3 reads CASSLYQHRGYTF. The CDR3 nucleotides read TGTGCCAGCAGTTTATACCAACACAGGGGCTACACCTTC.

The chain couples TRBV27 to TRBJ2-7; perhaps TRBD2 as D (6 bases). Looked up from germline, CDR1 is MNHEY and CDR2 is SMNVEV (reference sequence). The CDR3 totals 13 residues. V was clipped by 2 bases and J by 4 bases, with 9 bases between them. CDR3 coding DNA: TGTGCCAGCAGTTTAAGGAGGGGTTACGAGCAGTACTTC. Translating it yields CASSLRRGYEQYF.

This sequence joins TRBV20-1 and TRBJ2-1; no clear D gene. The V end lost 3 bases, the J end lost 4 bases, and 13 bases lay between the germline ends. Germline V CDR1 and CDR2: DFQATT, SNEGSKA (reference sequence). CDR3 size: 14 residues. The CDR3 DNA sequence: TGCAGTGCTAGTTATCCCCAGGAATACAATGAGCAGTTCTTC. It encodes CSASYPQEYNEQFF.

This chain connects TRBV5-1 to TRBJ1-2; D gene ambiguous. Trimming took 0 bases from V and 4 from J, leaving 7 bases between them. CDR1 is SGHRS and CDR2 is YFSETQ in the germline V gene. This CDR3 has 13 amino acids. Here the CDR3 reads CASSLGESYGYTF. CDR3 coding DNA: TGCGCCAGCAGCTTGGGGGAGAGCTATGGCTACACCTTC.

This clone was observed once. Other DNA sequences within the sample encode an identical CDR3. V gene TRBV5-6 combines with J gene TRBJ1-2; 9 bases line up with TRBD1. The CDR3 is 13 amino acids. The ends lost 4 bases at V and 4 bases at J; junction bases unmatched: 2. The germline V gene has CDR1 SGHDT and CDR2 YYEEEE. CDR3 DNA: TGTGCCAGCAGCAGGGACAGGGTCTATGGCTACACCTTC. Its translation: CASSRDRVYGYTF.

This clone was seen only a few times. The chain has TRBV10-3 and TRBJ1-2; no firm D call. V gave up 2 bases and J gave up 6 bases, with 7 bases separating them. This CDR3 comprises 12 residues. Looked up from germline, CDR1 is ENHRY and CDR2 is SYGVKD. The CDR3 bases are TGTGCCATCAGTGAGGGAGTTAATGGCTACACCTTC. Amino acid sequence: CAISEGVNGYTF.

The rearrangement links TRBV4-2 to TRBJ1-4; D possibly corresponds to TRBD1 (6 bases). V shed 5 bases and J shed 0 bases, with 10 bases lying between them. Germline V gene lookup returns CDR1 LGHNA and CDR2 YNFKEQ. CDR3 size: 15 residues. CDR3 DNA sequence: TGTGCCAGCAGCTCCCCAGGGGCAACTAATGAAAAACTGTTTTTT. Translated, it gives CASSSPGATNEKLFF.

V usage is TRBV2 and J usage is TRBJ2-1, with 10 nucleotides matching TRBD2. Losses at the gene ends were 4 bases for V and 10 bases for J; bases not matched to a gene: 4. This CDR3 spans 13 amino acids. Germline CDR1 SNHLY, CDR2 FYNNEI. The CDR3 nucleotides are TGTGCCAGCAGTGGTCTAGCGGGAGAGGAGCAGTTCTTC. Translating gives CASSGLAGEEQFF.

This chain uses TRBV5-4 with TRBJ2-2; perhaps TRBD2 as D (6 bases). Between the trimmed V and J ends, which lost 0 bases and 3 bases, there was a span of 12 bases. The CDR3 covers 16 residues. Germline V gene data show CDR1 as SGHNT and CDR2 as YYREEE (reference sequence). CDR3 protein: CASSLVGRGYTGELFF. CDR3 bases: TGTGCCAGCAGCTTGGTAGGGCGGGGCTACACCGGGGAGCTGTTTTTT.

J is TRBJ1-4 and V is TRBV9; 7 positions match TRBD1. The ends lost 2 bases at V and 5 bases at J; junction bases unmatched: 6. Looked up from germline, CDR1 is SGDLS and CDR2 is YYNGEE. The CDR3 has 15 amino acids. CDR3 amino acids: CASSVLTGSNEKLFF. CDR3 DNA sequence: TGTGCCAGCAGCGTGTTGACAGGGAGCAATGAAAAACTGTTTTTT.